These 9 T cell receptor beta chains were all obtained from the same sample, sequenced in a study of a mutant IDH1 vaccine in newly diagnosed glioma. Assay used: immunoSEQ multiplex PCR; TCRdb lists only in-frame clones, some missing. The sample includes over 60,000 clones, roughly 90% seen only once; the top ten take under 2%. Time point indicated: week 11, during vaccination. Vaccination comprised doses that each held 300 ug of mutant IDH1 20-mer peptide, plus topical imiquimod. No antigen has been assigned to these receptors. Sequenced material: PBMCs, taken from a glioma patient whose treatment included an IDH1 peptide vaccine. These receptors came from a middle-aged man with glioma.

This clone was seen a single time. V usage is TRBV19 and J usage is TRBJ2-3, with D perhaps TRBD1 (5 bases). The CDR3 spans 15 residues. Germline V gene data show CDR1 as LNHDA and CDR2 as SQIVND (reference sequence). Trimming removed 8 bases at V and 2 bases at J, with 17 bases between. The CDR3 region has the DNA TGTGCCAGTGGAATTGACAGCCGTAACACAGATACGCAGTATTTT. Its protein is CASGIDSRNTDTQYF.

This clone appeared once. The chain uses TRBV4-3 and TRBJ2-2; D assignment may be TRBD1 or TRBD2 (6 bases each). The V end lost 0 bases, the J end lost 5 bases, and 13 bases lay between the germline ends. Germline V gives CDR1 LGHNA, CDR2 YSLEER. The CDR3 has 16 amino acids. The DNA of the CDR3 is TGCGCCAGCAGCCAAGATCTTGGGGGGCAGACCGGGGAGCTGTTTTTT. Translating it yields CASSQDLGGQTGELFF.

This clone appeared a few times. The gene calls are TRBV5-1 and TRBJ2-7; TRBD1 matches at 8 bases. V gave up 0 bases and J gave up 2 bases; unmatched junction bases: 4. The CDR3 extends over 15 amino acids. In germline, CDR1 is SGHRS, CDR2 YFSETQ. CDR3 DNA: TGCGCCAGCAGCTTGGAGACAGGGGCTACCTACGAGCAGTACTTC. This translates into CASSLETGATYEQYF.

V gene TRBV6-6 combines with J gene TRBJ1-2, with D possibly TRBD1 on 5 matching bases. Deletions cut 4 bases from V and 3 bases from J, with 12 bases between. CDR1 and CDR2 from the germline V gene are MNHNY and SVGAGI (reference sequence). The CDR3 is made up of 14 amino acids. This CDR3 is CASSSKRDYYGYTF. DNA for the CDR3: TGTGCCAGCAGTTCCAAAAGGGACTACTATGGCTACACCTTC.

The V and J genes are TRBV9 and TRBJ2-2; D unresolved. Germline V lookup: CDR1 SGDLS, CDR2 YYNGEE. CDR3 length: 14 residues. Between the trimmed V and J ends, which lost 6 bases and 3 bases, there was a span of 12 bases. CDR3 DNA sequence: TGTGCCAGCACCCTAAACGCCGACACCGGGGAGCTGTTTTTT. Its translation is CASTLNADTGELFF.

The genes are TRBV18 and TRBJ2-3, with D unresolved. CDR1 and CDR2 from the germline V gene are KGHSH and LQKENI. The CDR3 is made up of 14 amino acids. V dropped 2 bases and J dropped 0 bases, with 6 bases sitting between them. The CDR3 loop reads CASSPGTSTDTQYF. The DNA of the CDR3 is TGTGCCAGCTCACCAGGAACTAGCACAGATACGCAGTATTTT.

This clone has just a few counts. V gene TRBV4-2 combines with J gene TRBJ2-7; tentatively, D is TRBD2 (7 bases). The CDR3 sequence is 14 residues long. Germline V lookup: CDR1 LGHNA, CDR2 YNFKEQ. CDR3 region: CAAGLGGGSDEQYF. The CDR3 DNA reads as TGTGCAGCGGGTCTCGGCGGGGGCTCGGACGAGCAGTACTTC.

The chain links TRBV6-6 to TRBJ1-1, with a weak D call TRBD1 (6 bases). Trimming took 4 bases from V and 3 from J, leaving 12 bases between them. Germline CDR1 reads MNHNY; CDR2 reads SVGAGI (reference sequence). This CDR3 has 14 residues. The CDR3 reads CASSLTAGDTEAFF. For the CDR3, the DNA is TGTGCCAGCAGTTTGACGGCAGGGGACACTGAAGCTTTCTTT.

This chain joins TRBV18 and TRBJ1-1; D not resolved. CDR3 size: 12 residues. V shed 2 bases and J shed 9 bases, with 10 bases lying between them. Germline V gene sequence: CDR1 KGHSH, CDR2 LQKENI. The CDR3 loop is CASSPGEGQAFF. CDR3 DNA: TGTGCCAGCTCACCAGGGGAGGGTCAAGCTTTCTTT. Based on the CDR3 plus reference TRBV18 and TRBJ1-1, the full variable domain is NAGVMQNPRHLVRRRGQEARLRCSPMKGHSHVYWYRQLPEEGLKFMVYLQKENIIDESGMPKERFSAEFPKEGPSILRIQQVVRGDSAAYFCASSPGEGQAFFGQGTRLTVV.